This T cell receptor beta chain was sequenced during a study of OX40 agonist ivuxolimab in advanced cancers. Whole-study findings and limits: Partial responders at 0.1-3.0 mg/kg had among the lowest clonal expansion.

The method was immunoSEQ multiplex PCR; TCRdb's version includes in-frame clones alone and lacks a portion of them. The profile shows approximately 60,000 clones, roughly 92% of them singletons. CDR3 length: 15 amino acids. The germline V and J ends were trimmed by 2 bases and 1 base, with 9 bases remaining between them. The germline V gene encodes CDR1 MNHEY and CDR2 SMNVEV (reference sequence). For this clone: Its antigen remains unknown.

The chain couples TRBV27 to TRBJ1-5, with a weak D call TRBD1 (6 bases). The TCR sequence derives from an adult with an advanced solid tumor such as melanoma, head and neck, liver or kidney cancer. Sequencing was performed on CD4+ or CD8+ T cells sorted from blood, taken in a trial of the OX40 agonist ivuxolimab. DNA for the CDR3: TGTGCCAGCAGTTTAGGTAGGGGGAGCAATCAGCCCCAGCATTTT. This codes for CASSLGRGSNQPQHF.